These T cell receptor beta chains were read from a single sample in a study of multiple sclerosis patients with progressive multifocal leukoencephalopathy. Profiling relied on immunoSEQ multiplex PCR, and the TCRdb table lists in-frame clones only, not all of them. Found here are 25,000 to 35,000 clones, roughly 89% of them singletons; the top ten hold 1.5%. Specimen: PBMCs, collected from a patient treated with natalizumab. All receptors derive from a human donor with multiple sclerosis. Each CDR3 is given with its conserved first and last residue. D genes are given only for firm matches. Size is stated for part of the rows, as once, few or many counts, or as a class when the clone is expanded.

cdr3_length	d_call	j_call	v_call	clone_size	cdr3_nt	cdr3_aa
17	TRBD1	TRBJ1-2	TRBV5-1	few	TGCGCCAGCAGCTTGGGTGGGATCGGACAGGCCTTGGGAGGCTACACCTTC	CASSLGGIGQALGGYTF
14	NA	TRBJ1-1	TRBV28	once	TGTGCCAGCACCTCTTCGGGGTTAAACACTGAAGCTTTCTTT	CASTSSGLNTEAFF
14	NA	TRBJ1-2	TRBV4-1	NA	TGCGCCAGCAGCCAAGAAGCAGGGGTACACGGCTACACCTTC	CASSQEAGVHGYTF
16	TRBD1	TRBJ1-1	TRBV18	NA	TGTGCCAGCTCACTAAGACAGGGGGCTTCGAACACTGAAGCTTTCTTT	CASSLRQGASNTEAFF
12	NA	TRBJ2-7	TRBV7-9	few	TGTGCCAGCCGTCTGGGAGGCCACGAGCAGTACTTC	CASRLGGHEQYF
11	NA	TRBJ2-7	TRBV6-5	NA	TGTGCCAGCAGCCCCTTCTACGAGCAGTACTTC	CASSPFYEQYF
16	TRBD2	TRBJ2-3	TRBV4-2	NA	TGTGCCAGCAGCCCCTTGGGGAGGGGTAGCACAGATACGCAGTATTTT	CASSPLGRGSTDTQYF
18	TRBD2	TRBJ2-3	TRBV27	NA	TGTGCCAGCAGTTTAATTCCGGCGAGTAGCGGGCGCACAGATACGCAGTATTTT	CASSLIPASSGRTDTQYF
18	NA	TRBJ1-4	TRBV19	few	TGTGCCAGTAGTGGTATACGTCCGACCACCGCAACTAATGAAAAACTGTTTTTT	CASSGIRPTTATNEKLFF
14	NA	TRBJ2-1	TRBV19	NA	TGTGCCAGTAAAGTCCTAGCCTCCTACAATGAGCAGTTCTTC	CASKVLASYNEQFF
16	TRBD1	TRBJ2-4	TRBV5-8	NA	TGTGCCAGCAGCTTGGGACAGGGGTTTATCGGAAACATTCAGTACTTC	CASSLGQGFIGNIQYF
14	TRBD1	TRBJ1-2	TRBV4-3	NA	TGCGCCAGCAGCCCAGGACAGGGTCTACAGGGCTACACCTTC	CASSPGQGLQGYTF
14	TRBD1	TRBJ2-7	TRBV9	NA	TGTGCCAGCAGCGCGGGACAGGGAGGTTACGAGCAGTACTTC	CASSAGQGGYEQYF
15	TRBD2	TRBJ2-5	TRBV2	few	TGTGCCATCCGTTCATGGCGGGAGGGACAAGAGACCCAGTACTTC	CAIRSWREGQETQYF
16	TRBD2	TRBJ2-3	TRBV5-1	NA	TGCGCCAGCAGCCGCCTGGCTAGCGGTAGCACAGATACGCAGTATTTT	CASSRLASGSTDTQYF
13	TRBD1	TRBJ1-1	TRBV15	NA	TGTGCCACCGGGACAGTATTGAACACTGAAGCTTTCTTT	CATGTVLNTEAFF
12	TRBD1	TRBJ1-2	TRBV19	NA	TGTGCCACCACAGGGGGGCTTAATGGCTACACCTTC	CATTGGLNGYTF
15	TRBD1	TRBJ1-2	TRBV7-2	NA	TGTGCCAGCAGGTTACCGGGACAGGGTGAGCATGGCTACACCTTC	CASRLPGQGEHGYTF
12	NA	TRBJ1-4	TRBV9	NA	TGTGCCAGCAGTTCGGACTGGGGAAAACTGTTTTTT	CASSSDWGKLFF